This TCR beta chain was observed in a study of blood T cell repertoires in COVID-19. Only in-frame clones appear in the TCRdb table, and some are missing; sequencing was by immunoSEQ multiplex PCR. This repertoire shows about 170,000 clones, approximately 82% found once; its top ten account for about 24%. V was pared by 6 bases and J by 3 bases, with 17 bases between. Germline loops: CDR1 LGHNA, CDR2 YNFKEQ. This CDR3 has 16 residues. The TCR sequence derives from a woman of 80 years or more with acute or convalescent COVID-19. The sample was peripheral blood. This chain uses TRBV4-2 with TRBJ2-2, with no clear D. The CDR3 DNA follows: TGTGCCAGCAGATCAGTGACTCTTGAGGACACCGGGGAGCTGTTTTTT. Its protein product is CASRSVTLEDTGELFF.